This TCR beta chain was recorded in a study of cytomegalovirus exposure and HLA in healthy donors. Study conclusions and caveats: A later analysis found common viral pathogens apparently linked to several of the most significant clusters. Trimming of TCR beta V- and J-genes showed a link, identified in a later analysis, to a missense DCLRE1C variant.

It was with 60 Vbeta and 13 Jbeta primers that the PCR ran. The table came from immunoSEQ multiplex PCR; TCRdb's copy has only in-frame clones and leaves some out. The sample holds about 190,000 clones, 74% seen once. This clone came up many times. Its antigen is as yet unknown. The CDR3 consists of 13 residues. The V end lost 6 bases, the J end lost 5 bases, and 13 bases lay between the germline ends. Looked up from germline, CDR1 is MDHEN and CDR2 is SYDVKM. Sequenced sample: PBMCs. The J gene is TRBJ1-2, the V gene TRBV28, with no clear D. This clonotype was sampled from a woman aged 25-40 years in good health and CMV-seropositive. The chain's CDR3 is CASRPRTVYGYTF. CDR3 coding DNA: TGTGCCAGCAGGCCCCGAACGGTGTATGGCTACACCTTC.